This T cell receptor (beta chain) was retrieved from a study of blood T cell repertoires in COVID-19. Whole-study context: Both acute and convalescent COVID-19 samples were obtained from the United States, Italy and Spain. Sources were T cells, B-cell-depleted T cells, or PBMCs; the material itself was cDNA or gDNA.

The CDR3 totals 14 residues. Germline assignment: CDR1 MNHNS and CDR2 SASEGT. The germline V and J ends were trimmed by 2 bases and 8 bases, with 13 bases remaining between them. How the authors handled the data: Reference gene primer amplification gave nucleated cell count estimates. Measured with immunoSEQ multiplex PCR; TCRdb has only the in-frame clones, and not every one. That table furnishes V, J and clone size, whereas the DNA furnished D and trimming. Of about 260,000 clones in the sample, around 84% were seen once. The chain is built from TRBV6-1 and TRBJ2-4; perhaps TRBD2 as D (5 bases). The sequenced sample consisted of peripheral blood. This TCR was recovered from a man aged 60 to 69 with acute or convalescent COVID-19. The CDR3 region has the DNA TGTGCCAGCAGTGAAAACCCCGAGGGAGACATTCAGTACTTC. It yields the protein CASSENPEGDIQYF.